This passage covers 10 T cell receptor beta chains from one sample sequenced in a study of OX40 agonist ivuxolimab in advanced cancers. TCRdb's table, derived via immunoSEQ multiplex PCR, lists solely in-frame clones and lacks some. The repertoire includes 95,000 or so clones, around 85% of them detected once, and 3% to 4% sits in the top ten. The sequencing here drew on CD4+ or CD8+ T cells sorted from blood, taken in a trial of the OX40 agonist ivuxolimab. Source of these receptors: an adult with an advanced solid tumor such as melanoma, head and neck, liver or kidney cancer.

The CDR3 loop reads CASSGDRGRPSTDTQYF. The CDR3 DNA is TGTGCCAGCAGCGGCGACAGGGGGCGGCCTAGCACAGATACGCAGTATTTT. This chain links TRBV9 with TRBJ2-3; 10 nucleotides line up with TRBD1. CDR1 is SGDLS, CDR2 YYNGEE, per germline. This CDR3 contains 17 residues. J gave up 0 bases and V 3 bases, and 7 bases lay outside the gene matches.

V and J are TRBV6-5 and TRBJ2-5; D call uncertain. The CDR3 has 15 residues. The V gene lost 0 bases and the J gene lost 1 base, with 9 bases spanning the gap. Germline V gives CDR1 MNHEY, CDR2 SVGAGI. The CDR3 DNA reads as TGTGCCAGCAGTTACTCGGAGAACGGCCAAGAGACCCAGTACTTC. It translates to CASSYSENGQETQYF.

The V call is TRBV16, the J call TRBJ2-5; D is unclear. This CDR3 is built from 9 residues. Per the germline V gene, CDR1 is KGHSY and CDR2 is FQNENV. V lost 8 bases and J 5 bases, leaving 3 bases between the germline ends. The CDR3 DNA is TGTGCCAGCCTGGAGACCCAGTACTTC. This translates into CASLETQYF. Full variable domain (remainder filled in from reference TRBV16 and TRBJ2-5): GEEVAQTPKHLVRGEGQKAKLYCAPIKGHSYVFWYQQVLKNEFKFLISFQNENVFDETGMPKERFSAKCLPNSPCSLEIQATKLEDSAVYFCASLETQYFGPGTRLLVL.

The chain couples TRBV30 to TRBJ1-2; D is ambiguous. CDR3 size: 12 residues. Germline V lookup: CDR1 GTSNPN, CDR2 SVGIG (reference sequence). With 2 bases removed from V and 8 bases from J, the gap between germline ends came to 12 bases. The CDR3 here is CAWSLANGGYTF. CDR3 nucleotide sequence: TGTGCCTGGAGTTTGGCCAACGGGGGCTACACCTTC.

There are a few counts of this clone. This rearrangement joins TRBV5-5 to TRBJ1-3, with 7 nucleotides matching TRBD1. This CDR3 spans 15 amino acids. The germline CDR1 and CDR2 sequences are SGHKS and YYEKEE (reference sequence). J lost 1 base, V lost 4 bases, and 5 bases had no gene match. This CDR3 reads CASSAGQSSGNTIYF. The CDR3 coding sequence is TGTGCCAGCAGCGCGGGACAGAGTTCTGGAAACACCATATATTTT.

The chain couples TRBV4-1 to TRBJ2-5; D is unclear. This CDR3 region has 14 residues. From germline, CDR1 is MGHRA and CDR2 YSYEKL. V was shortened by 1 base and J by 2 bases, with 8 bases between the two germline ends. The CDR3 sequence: CASSQGADQETQYF. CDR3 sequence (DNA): TGCGCCAGCAGCCAAGGGGCGGATCAAGAGACCCAGTACTTC.

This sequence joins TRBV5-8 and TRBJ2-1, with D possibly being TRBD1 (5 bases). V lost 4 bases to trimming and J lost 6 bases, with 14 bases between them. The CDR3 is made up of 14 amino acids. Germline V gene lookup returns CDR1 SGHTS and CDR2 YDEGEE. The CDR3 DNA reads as TGTGCCAGCAGCCCCCGTAGGGGATTCAATGAGCAGTTCTTC. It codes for CASSPRRGFNEQFF.

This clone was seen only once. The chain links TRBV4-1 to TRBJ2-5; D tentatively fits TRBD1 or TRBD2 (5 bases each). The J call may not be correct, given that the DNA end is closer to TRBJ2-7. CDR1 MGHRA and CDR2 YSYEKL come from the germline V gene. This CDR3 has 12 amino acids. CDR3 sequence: CASGGEFYEQYF. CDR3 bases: TGCGCCAGCGGGGGAGAATTCTACGAGCAGTACTTC.

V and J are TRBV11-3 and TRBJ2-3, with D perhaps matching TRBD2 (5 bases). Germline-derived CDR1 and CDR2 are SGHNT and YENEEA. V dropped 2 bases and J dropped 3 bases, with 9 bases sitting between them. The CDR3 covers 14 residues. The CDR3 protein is CASSLRESTDTQYF. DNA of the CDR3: TGTGCCAGCAGCTTAAGGGAGTCTACAGATACGCAGTATTTT.

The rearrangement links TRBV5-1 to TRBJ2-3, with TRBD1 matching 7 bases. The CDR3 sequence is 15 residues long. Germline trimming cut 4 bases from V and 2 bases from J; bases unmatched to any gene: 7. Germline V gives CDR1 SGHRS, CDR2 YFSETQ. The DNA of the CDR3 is TGCGCCAGCAGCGTAACCGGGACAGTCACAGATACGCAGTATTTT. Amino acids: CASSVTGTVTDTQYF.